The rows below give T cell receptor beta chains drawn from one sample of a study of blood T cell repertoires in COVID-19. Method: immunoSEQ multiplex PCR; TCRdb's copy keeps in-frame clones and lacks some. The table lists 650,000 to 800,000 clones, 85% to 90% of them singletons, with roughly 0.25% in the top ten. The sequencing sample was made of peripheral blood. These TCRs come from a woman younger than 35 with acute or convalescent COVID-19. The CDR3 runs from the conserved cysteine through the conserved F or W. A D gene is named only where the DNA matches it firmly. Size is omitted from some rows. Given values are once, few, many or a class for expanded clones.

CDR3: CASGGDLSGTYMNTEAFF
DNA: TGTGCCAGCGGGGGGGATCTTTCCGGGACATACATGAACACTGAAGCTTTCTTT
D: .
size: .
V: TRBV2
J: TRBJ1-1

CDR3: CASSLERVATNEKLFF
DNA: TGTGCCAGCAGCTTAGAGAGGGTTGCAACTAATGAAAAACTGTTTTTT
D: .
size: .
V: TRBV11-2
J: TRBJ1-4

CDR3: CASSIAAVGPGNTIYF
DNA: TGTGCCAGTAGTATAGCTGCAGTGGGCCCGGGAAACACCATATATTTT
D: .
size: .
V: TRBV19
J: TRBJ1-3

CDR3: CASSLNAEFSNTIYF
DNA: TGTGCCAGCAGCTTAAACGCGGAGTTCAGCAACACCATATATTTT
D: .
size: .
V: TRBV7-3
J: TRBJ1-3

CDR3: CASSSSQGAGELFF
DNA: TGTGCCAGCAGTTCGTCACAAGGGGCCGGGGAGCTGTTTTTT
D: .
size: .
V: TRBV6-5
J: TRBJ2-2

CDR3: CSVETGAPFF
DNA: TGCAGCGTTGAAACAGGGGCCCCGTTCTTC
D: TRBD1
size: .
V: TRBV29-1
J: TRBJ2-1

CDR3: CAIQDRAGLNTEAFF
DNA: TGTGCCATCCAGGACAGGGCAGGGTTGAACACTGAAGCTTTCTTT
D: TRBD1
size: .
V: TRBV7-9
J: TRBJ1-1

CDR3: CASSVEPDSGNTIYF
DNA: TGTGCCAGCAGCGTCGAGCCTGACTCTGGAAACACCATATATTTT
D: .
size: .
V: TRBV9
J: TRBJ1-3

CDR3: CASSLERTPEQYF
DNA: TGTGCCAGCAGCTTGGAACGGACACCCGAGCAGTACTTC
D: .
size: .
V: TRBV5-4
J: TRBJ2-7

CDR3: CASSNSPNTEAFF
DNA: TGTGCCAGCAGCAACAGTCCGAACACTGAAGCTTTCTTT
D: .
size: .
V: TRBV6-5
J: TRBJ1-1

CDR3: CASSITGANTEAFF
DNA: TGTGCCAGCAGCATAACAGGGGCGAACACTGAAGCTTTCTTT
D: TRBD1
size: .
V: TRBV9
J: TRBJ1-1

CDR3: CASSFVREVGETQYF
DNA: TGTGCCAGCAGTTTTGTCAGGGAGGTCGGGGAGACCCAGTACTTC
D: .
size: .
V: TRBV27
J: TRBJ2-5

CDR3: CASSPRIQVNEQYF
DNA: TGTGCCAGCAGCCCGAGAATTCAAGTGAACGAGCAGTACTTC
D: .
size: .
V: TRBV9
J: TRBJ2-7

CDR3: CASSPGPPYNEQFF
DNA: TGTGCCAGCTCGCCAGGGCCCCCTTACAATGAGCAGTTCTTC
D: .
size: .
V: TRBV18
J: TRBJ2-1

CDR3: CATSRESRVYEQYF
DNA: TGTGCCACCAGCAGAGAGTCCAGGGTTTACGAGCAGTACTTC
D: .
size: few
V: TRBV15
J: TRBJ2-7

CDR3: CASSKYRPEGSGNTIYF
DNA: TGTGCCAGCAGCAAATATAGACCAGAGGGCTCTGGAAACACCATATATTTT
D: .
size: .
V: TRBV21-1
J: TRBJ1-3

CDR3: CATSDFDRNEQYF
DNA: TGTGCCACCAGTGATTTTGACAGGAACGAGCAGTACTTC
D: .
size: .
V: TRBV24-1
J: TRBJ2-7

CDR3: CASSYSRDRADYEQYF
DNA: TGTGCCAGCAGTTACTCGAGGGACAGGGCGGACTACGAGCAGTACTTC
D: TRBD1
size: .
V: TRBV6-2/TRBV6-3
J: TRBJ2-7

CDR3: CASSLGQGFLAGPMAEAFF
DNA: TGTGCCAGCAGCCTAGGACAGGGTTTTTTAGCGGGCCCCATGGCTGAAGCTTTCTTT
D: TRBD1
size: .
V: TRBV27
J: TRBJ1-1

CDR3: CATKDEASSTDTQYF
DNA: TGTGCCACCAAGGATGAGGCTTCTAGCACAGATACGCAGTATTTT
D: .
size: .
V: TRBV2
J: TRBJ2-3

CDR3: CASSLHTRTGVSYEQYF
DNA: TGCGCCAGCAGCCTCCACACCAGGACAGGAGTTTCCTACGAGCAGTACTTC
D: TRBD1
size: .
V: TRBV4-3
J: TRBJ2-7

CDR3: CASSYIQGADGYTF
DNA: TGTGCCAGCAGTTACATACAGGGGGCGGATGGCTACACCTTC
D: TRBD1
size: .
V: TRBV5-6
J: TRBJ1-2

CDR3: CASSFQGDTQYF
DNA: TGTGCCAGCAGCTTTCAGGGCGATACGCAGTATTTT
D: .
size: .
V: TRBV11-1
J: TRBJ2-3

CDR3: CASSPRTQQETQYF
DNA: TGTGCCAGCTCACCACGGACACAACAAGAGACCCAGTACTTC
D: .
size: .
V: TRBV18
J: TRBJ2-5

CDR3: CASSERGQLNSPLHF
DNA: TGTGCCAGCAGTGAAAGGGGACAGCTGAATTCACCCCTCCACTTT
D: TRBD1
size: .
V: TRBV6-1
J: TRBJ1-6

CDR3: CAWKRRGDSPLHF
DNA: TGTGCCTGGAAGCGCAGGGGTGATTCACCCCTCCACTTT
D: .
size: once
V: TRBV30
J: TRBJ1-6

CDR3: CASSPSTDTQYF
DNA: TGTGCCAGCAGCCCTAGCACAGATACGCAGTATTTT
D: .
size: .
V: TRBV9
J: TRBJ2-3

CDR3: CASSGAGQGYGYTF
DNA: TGCGCCAGCAGCGGGGCGGGCCAGGGGTATGGCTACACCTTC
D: .
size: .
V: TRBV5-1
J: TRBJ1-2

CDR3: CASRASGYGYTF
DNA: TGTGCCAGTAGGGCTTCAGGCTATGGCTACACCTTC
D: .
size: .
V: TRBV19
J: TRBJ1-2

CDR3: CASSLRGGFYEQYF
DNA: TGTGCCAGCAGCTTAAGAGGAGGGTTTTACGAGCAGTACTTC
D: .
size: few
V: TRBV7-9
J: TRBJ2-7

CDR3: CASSPSRGSYEQYF
DNA: TGTGCCAGCAGCCCCAGCCGGGGCTCCTACGAGCAGTACTTC
D: .
size: .
V: TRBV11-3
J: TRBJ2-7

CDR3: CASSGQGIGNTIYF
DNA: TGTGCCAGCAGTGGACAGGGCATTGGAAACACCATATATTTT
D: TRBD1
size: .
V: TRBV2
J: TRBJ1-3

CDR3: CASSGQGRSYNEQFF
DNA: TGTGCCAGCAGCGGACAGGGTCGATCCTACAATGAGCAGTTCTTC
D: TRBD1
size: .
V: TRBV9
J: TRBJ2-1

CDR3: CASSQDRLTGGEEKLFF
DNA: TGCGCCAGCAGCCAAGATCGGCTGACAGGGGGCGAAGAAAAACTGTTTTTT
D: TRBD1
size: .
V: TRBV4-1
J: TRBJ1-4

CDR3: CASSYGGGGNQPQHF
DNA: TGTGCCAGCAGTTACGGAGGGGGGGGCAATCAGCCCCAGCATTTT
D: .
size: .
V: TRBV6-5
J: TRBJ1-5

CDR3: CASSVASQGGDGYTF
DNA: TGTGCCAGCAGCGTAGCTAGTCAGGGAGGGGATGGCTACACCTTC
D: .
size: .
V: TRBV9
J: TRBJ1-2

CDR3: CASSAGGGYGYTF
DNA: TGTGCCAGTAGTGCCGGGGGAGGCTATGGCTACACCTTC
D: .
size: .
V: TRBV19
J: TRBJ1-2

CDR3: CASSRAGGNYGYTF
DNA: TGCGCCAGCAGCCGGGCAGGGGGCAACTATGGCTACACCTTC
D: TRBD1
size: .
V: TRBV4-3
J: TRBJ1-2

CDR3: CASSLVGERTEAFF
DNA: TGCGCCAGCAGCTTGGTGGGAGAGCGCACTGAAGCTTTCTTT
D: .
size: .
V: TRBV5-1
J: TRBJ1-1

CDR3: CASSSGSSYNEQFF
DNA: TGCGCCAGCAGTTCCGGGAGCTCCTACAATGAGCAGTTCTTC
D: .
size: .
V: TRBV5-1
J: TRBJ2-1

CDR3: CASRTGDTGELFF
DNA: TGTGCCAGCAGGACAGGGGACACCGGGGAGCTGTTTTTT
D: TRBD1
size: .
V: TRBV6-5
J: TRBJ2-2

CDR3: CASSMRQGARQSNQPQHF
DNA: TGTGCCAGTAGTATGAGACAGGGAGCCCGTCAAAGCAATCAGCCCCAGCATTTT
D: TRBD1
size: once
V: TRBV19
J: TRBJ1-5

CDR3: CASKGTGTGWDEQYF
DNA: TGCGCCAGCAAGGGAACCGGGACAGGGTGGGACGAGCAGTACTTC
D: TRBD1
size: .
V: TRBV10-2
J: TRBJ2-7

CDR3: CATGGPGNTIYF
DNA: TGTGCCACCGGAGGCCCCGGAAACACCATATATTTT
D: .
size: .
V: TRBV24-1
J: TRBJ1-3

CDR3: CASSLATGNNYGYTF
DNA: TGCGCCAGCAGCTTGGCCACAGGGAATAACTATGGCTACACCTTC
D: .
size: .
V: TRBV5-1
J: TRBJ1-2

CDR3: CASSTTGNQPQHF
DNA: TGTGCCAGCAGTACTACGGGCAATCAGCCCCAGCATTTT
D: .
size: .
V: TRBV7-2
J: TRBJ1-5

CDR3: CASSDSNTGDLYGYTF
DNA: TGTGCCAGCAGTGACTCGAACACAGGGGATTTGTACGGCTACACCTTC
D: TRBD1
size: .
V: TRBV6-4
J: TRBJ1-2

CDR3: CASSYDGTAYGYTF
DNA: TGTGCCAGTAGTTACGACGGGACAGCTTATGGCTACACCTTC
D: TRBD1
size: .
V: TRBV19
J: TRBJ1-2

CDR3: CAWCQGGSPLHF
DNA: TGTGCCTGGTGCCAGGGAGGATCACCCCTCCACTTT
D: .
size: .
V: TRBV30
J: TRBJ1-6

CDR3: CASSHRGSGATNEKLFF
DNA: TGTGCCAGCAGCCACAGGGGAAGCGGAGCAACTAATGAAAAACTGTTTTTT
D: TRBD1
size: .
V: TRBV13
J: TRBJ1-4

CDR3: CASSPVQGIATGELFF
DNA: TGTGCCAGCAGCCCTGTACAGGGGATCGCCACCGGGGAGCTGTTTTTT
D: TRBD1
size: .
V: TRBV7-2
J: TRBJ2-2

CDR3: CASSLWGLAGANYEQYF
DNA: TGTGCCAGCAGCTTGTGGGGACTAGCGGGGGCGAACTACGAGCAGTACTTC
D: TRBD2
size: .
V: TRBV5-6
J: TRBJ2-7

CDR3: CASSMRSTAKERNYGYTF
DNA: TGTGCCAGTAGTATGAGGTCGACGGCGAAGGAGAGGAACTATGGCTACACCTTC
D: .
size: .
V: TRBV19
J: TRBJ1-2

CDR3: CASSVGLDPDYGGYTF
DNA: TGTGCCAGCAGCGTAGGCCTGGACCCCGACTATGGTGGCTACACCTTC
D: .
size: .
V: TRBV9
J: TRBJ1-2

CDR3: CASSQGLGYEQFF
DNA: TGCGCCAGCAGCCAAGGACTAGGTTATGAGCAGTTCTTC
D: .
size: .
V: TRBV4-1
J: TRBJ2-1

CDR3: CASGLVKGTGNTEAFF
DNA: TGTGCTAGTGGTTTGGTAAAGGGGACAGGGAACACTGAAGCTTTCTTT
D: TRBD1
size: .
V: TRBV12-5
J: TRBJ1-1

CDR3: CASSVDRGRRGVNTEAFF
DNA: TGTGCCAGCAGCGTAGACAGGGGGCGCAGGGGTGTGAACACTGAAGCTTTCTTT
D: TRBD1
size: .
V: TRBV9
J: TRBJ1-1

CDR3: CASSLGPSRTGGNYGYTF
DNA: TGTGCCAGCAGCTTAGGCCCCTCCCGGACAGGGGGCAACTATGGCTACACCTTC
D: TRBD1
size: .
V: TRBV13
J: TRBJ1-2

CDR3: CASSPIIIRRTSGGNEQFF
DNA: TGTGCCAGCTCACCAATAATAATAAGGAGGACTAGCGGGGGGAATGAGCAGTTCTTC
D: TRBD2
size: .
V: TRBV18
J: TRBJ2-1

CDR3: CASSAGLSGNQPQHF
DNA: TGTGCCAGCAGCGCAGGCCTTTCGGGCAATCAGCCCCAGCATTTT
D: .
size: .
V: TRBV9
J: TRBJ1-5